This T cell receptor (beta chain) is drawn from a study of shared clonotypes between healthy human individuals. The deep-level immunoSEQ assay was used. Template amounts of roughly 280 ng DNA, about 30,000 T cell genomes, were employed in unsorted PBMC replicate PCRs. The protocol was immunoSEQ multiplex PCR, while the TCRdb copy is restricted to in-frame clones and leaves out a portion. The top ten hold about an eighth of the sample, which has some 480,000 clones, 79% seen once. V lost 2 bases and J 0 bases, leaving 8 bases between the germline ends. Germline V gives CDR1 MNHEY, CDR2 SVGAGI. The CDR3 sequence is 14 residues long. Genomic DNA from unsorted samples was obtained from around 99 million PBMCs (per sample). Regarding the study as a whole: Since donors were few, the genetic and exposure-history diversity represented was limited.

Concerning this clone itself: The antigen remains unidentified.

The chain joins TRBV6-5 to TRBJ2-7, with TRBD2 as a possible D gene (5 bases). Sequenced: PBMCs. The TCR comes from a woman between 35 and 50 years old in good health. Some clones in this sample may be carry-over from other donors' samples. The CDR3 spells CASSYRGFSYEQYF. CDR3 nucleotide sequence: TGTGCCAGCAGTTACCGCGGGTTCTCCTACGAGCAGTACTTC.